One and the same sample provided the 4 T cell receptor beta chains below, sequenced in a study of T cells in Graves' hyperthyroidism and ophthalmopathy. Amplified regions were TCR beta CDR3 sequences from RNA transcripts. First-round RT-PCR of the TCR CDR3 relied on the HTBI primer set. TCRdb reanalysed the multiplex PCR reads using MiXCR and keeps one entry per CDR3 protein. The data hold under 400,000 distinct CDR3 sequences, with approximately 16% observed a single time. What was sequenced was blood. The receptors come from a woman aged 55-69 years with Graves' ophthalmopathy.

With respect to this clonotype: The junction and the germline gene differ at one end; a read error may be behind it. The DNA for the CDR3 is TGTGCCAGCAGCTCCGGGACTCTTGACTCTGGAGACACCATATATTTT. As protein: CASSSGTLDSGDTIYF. This chain uses TRBV28 with TRBJ1-3; tentative D call: TRBD1 (5 bases). CDR3 length: 16 amino acids. Per the germline V gene, CDR1 is MDHEN and CDR2 is SYDVKM. Full variable domain (outside the CDR3, taken from reference TRBV28 and TRBJ1-3): DVKVTQSSRYLVKRTGEKVFLECVQDMDHENMFWYRQDPGLGLRLIYFSYDVKMKEKGDIPEGYSVSREKKERFSLILESASTNQTSMYLCASSSGTLDSGDTIYFGEGSWLTVV.

The chain joins TRBV29-1 to TRBJ2-1; D call uncertain. Germline values: CDR1 SQVTM, CDR2 ANQGSEA. This CDR3 has 11 residues. V was trimmed by 6 bases and J by 8 bases, leaving 11 bases between them. CDR3 sequence (DNA): TGCAGCGTCGCATTAGTCGATGAGCAGTTCTTC. Protein sequence: CSVALVDEQFF.

This clonotype was picked up many times. DNA of the CDR3: TGTGCCAGCAGCAAGACAGGGTTGGGTCAGCCCCAGCATTTT. As protein: CASSKTGLGQPQHF. The rearrangement uses TRBV3-1 and TRBJ1-5; 7 bases line up with TRBD1. This CDR3 spans 14 amino acids. Germline trimming cut 5 bases from V and 6 bases from J; bases unmatched to any gene: 7. Germline V gene lookup returns CDR1 LGHDT and CDR2 YNNKEL (reference sequence).

This chain joins TRBV28 and TRBJ2-1; TRBD2 might be the D (8 bases). The CDR3 covers 16 residues. Germline CDR1 is MDHEN and CDR2 is SYDVKM. Between the trimmed V and J ends, which lost 6 bases and 6 bases, there was a span of 21 bases. CDR3 nucleotide sequence: TGTGCCAGCAGACACCAAGACAGGGCGGGGGGCAATGAGCAGTTCTTC. It is translated as CASRHQDRAGGNEQFF.